This TCR beta chain came from a study of identical twins. Germline V gene data show CDR1 as LNHNV and CDR2 as YYDKDF (reference sequence). V lost 5 bases, J lost 4 bases, and 12 bases stayed unmatched. The CDR3 is 16 amino acids. A universal primer site was created by template switching, with the cDNA bearing unique molecular identifiers. TCRdb reanalysed the 5' RACE reads using MiXCR and keeps one entry per CDR3 protein. The sample shows approximately 670,000 distinct CDR3 sequences, around 6% of them seen only once. The study, taken as a whole, reports: The conclusions drew on cross-sectional statistical analysis instead of tracking the same donors. Possibly, invariant MAIT and iNKT cells partly confounded zero-insertion analyses.

In this sample, this clonotype turned up a few times. Its antigen remains unknown. The receptor comes from a man younger than 35 in good health. Sample: naive T cells sorted from blood. The chain links TRBV15 to TRBJ2-7, with 9 positions matching TRBD1. The CDR3 loop is CATSAERDRVTYEQYF. The CDR3 region has the DNA TGTGCCACCAGCGCCGAACGGGACAGGGTAACTTACGAGCAGTACTTC.